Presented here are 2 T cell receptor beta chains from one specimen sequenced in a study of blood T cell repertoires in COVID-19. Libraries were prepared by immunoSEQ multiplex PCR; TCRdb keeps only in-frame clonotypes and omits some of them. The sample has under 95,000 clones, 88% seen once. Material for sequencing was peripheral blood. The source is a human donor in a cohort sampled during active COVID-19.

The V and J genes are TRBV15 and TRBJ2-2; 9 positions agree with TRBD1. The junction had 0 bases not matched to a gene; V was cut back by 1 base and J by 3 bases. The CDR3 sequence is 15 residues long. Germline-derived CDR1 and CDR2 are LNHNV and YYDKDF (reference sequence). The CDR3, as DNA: TGTGCCACCAGCAGAGGGGACAGGGACACCGGGGAGCTGTTTTTT. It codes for CATSRGDRDTGELFF.

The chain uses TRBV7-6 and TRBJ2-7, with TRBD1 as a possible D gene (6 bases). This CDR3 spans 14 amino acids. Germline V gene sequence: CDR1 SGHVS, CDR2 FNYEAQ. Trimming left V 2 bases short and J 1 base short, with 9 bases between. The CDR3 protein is CASSLTDRSYEQYF. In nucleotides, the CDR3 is TGTGCCAGCAGCTTAACCGACAGGTCCTACGAGCAGTACTTC. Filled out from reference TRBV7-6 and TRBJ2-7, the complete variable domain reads GAGVSQSPRYKVTKRGQDVALRCDPISGHVSLYWYRQALGQGPEFLTYFNYEAQQDKSGLPNDRFSAERPEGSISTLTIQRTEQRDSAMYRCASSLTDRSYEQYFGPGTRLTVT.